This T cell receptor beta chain was captured by sequencing in a study of shared clonotypes between healthy human individuals. On this clone itself: Antigen: not known.

Naive CD8 cells comprised CD45RO-negative, CCR7-positively selected cells, excluding terminally differentiated effector memory CD45RA+ cells. Sequencing was at deep level. The table came from immunoSEQ multiplex PCR; TCRdb's copy has only in-frame clones and leaves some out. The sample has approximately 1.9 million clones; roughly 93% are singletons. Study conclusions and caveats: What naive subsets generally showed was a larger estimated richness than memory subsets showed. With a handful of donors compared, around 5.4% of naive CD4 clonotypes were shared. Non-shared clonotypes displayed generation probabilities falling below those of clonotypes present in all four donors.

Sequenced sample: naive CD8+ T cells from PBMCs. This sequence originates from a man aged 18 to 29 in good health. Some clones in this sample may be carry-over from other donors' samples.

The CDR3 loop reads CASIPADYGYTF. In nucleotides, the CDR3 is TGCGCCAGCATCCCGGCGGACTATGGCTACACCTTC. The V call is TRBV5-1, the J call TRBJ1-2; the D is unclear. The germline gives CDR1 SGHRS, CDR2 YFSETQ. This CDR3 contains 12 residues. The V and J ends lost 6 bases and 3 bases respectively, with 9 bases between them. The full variable domain, in which reference TRBV5-1 and TRBJ1-2 provide the parts outside the CDR3, is KAGVTQTPRYLIKTRGQQVTLSCSPISGHRSVSWYQQTPGQGLQFLFEYFSETQRNKGNFPGRFSGRQFSNSRSEMNVSTLELGDSALYLCASIPADYGYTFGSGTRLTVV.